The clone carrying this TCR beta chain was seen more than once but under ten times. The target antigen is unknown. The data stem from a study of T-cell memory formation after mild COVID-19. Study overall: Largely donor-specific sequence clusters came from two donors. Findings of the study overall: From day 15 to 85, contracting clones were balanced between CD4 and CD8, whereas later expanders leaned toward CD4+. Contracting clones localized mainly to CM and EM when CD4+ and mainly to EMRA when CD8+.

Trimming shortened V by 6 bases and J by 4 bases, and 4 bases separated the two germline ends. This CDR3 has 11 residues. CDR1 and CDR2 from the germline V gene are SGHTA and FQGNSA. Barcoded TCR alpha and TCR beta cDNA libraries with UMIs came from 5'RACE using constant-segment primers. Via MiXCR, TCRdb re-called the 5' RACE reads, giving one row per CDR3 protein. The table shows about 360,000 distinct CDR3 sequences, with 10% to 15% occurring only once. Sample: PBMCs or a T cell subset sorted from them (not recorded which). This chain uses TRBV7-2 with TRBJ2-1; D remains unclear. The source of this sequence is a man aged 18-30 years who had mild COVID-19 (a few samples of this study predate the infection). Cell type and time point are not known. CDR3 nucleotides: TGTGCCAGCAGGACGTACAATGAGCAGTTCTTC. As protein: CASRTYNEQFF.